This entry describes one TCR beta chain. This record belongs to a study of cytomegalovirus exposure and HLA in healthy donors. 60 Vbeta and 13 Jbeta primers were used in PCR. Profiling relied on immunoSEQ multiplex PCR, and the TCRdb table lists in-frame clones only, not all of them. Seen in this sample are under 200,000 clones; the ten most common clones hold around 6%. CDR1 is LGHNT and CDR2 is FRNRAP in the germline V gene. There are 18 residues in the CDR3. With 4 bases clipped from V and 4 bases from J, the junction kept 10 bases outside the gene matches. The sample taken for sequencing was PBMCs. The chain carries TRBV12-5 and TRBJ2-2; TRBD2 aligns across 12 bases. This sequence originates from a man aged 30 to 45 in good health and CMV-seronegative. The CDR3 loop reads CASGWSSGGAVGTGELFF. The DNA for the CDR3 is TGTGCTAGTGGTTGGTCTAGCGGGGGGGCCGTTGGCACCGGGGAGCTGTTTTTT.